Listed here are 6 T cell receptor beta chains from one sample, sequenced in a study of cytomegalovirus exposure and HLA in healthy donors. The PCR employed 60 Vbeta primers together with 13 Jbeta primers. TCRdb's copy holds only in-frame clones and misses some; the assay was immunoSEQ multiplex PCR. The sample shows 110,000 to 150,000 clones, almost 85% of them seen only once. The source material was PBMCs. Every receptor here comes from a woman aged 55 to 70 in good health and CMV-seropositive.

V is TRBV5-4 and J is TRBJ2-1; D might be TRBD1 (5 bases). Deletions cut 5 bases from V and 2 bases from J, with 14 bases between. There are 15 residues in the CDR3. Germline lookup yields CDR1 SGHNT and CDR2 YYREEE (reference sequence). In DNA, the CDR3 is TGTGCCAGCAGGGGTGGGGCAGACACCTACAATGAGCAGTTCTTC. It codes for CASRGGADTYNEQFF.

With regard to this clone: Relative to the germline gene, one junction end is altered; a read error may explain this. The rearrangement uses TRBV29-1 and TRBJ2-2; 8 bases are a match to TRBD1. CDR1 is SQVTM and CDR2 is ANQGSEA in the germline V gene. The CDR3 runs to 15 residues. The DNA of the CDR3 is TGCAGCGTGGCTGCGCGACAGGGGAACACCGGGGTGCTGTTTTTT. Translated, it gives CSVAARQGNTGVLFF.

This chain uses TRBV6-5 with TRBJ2-7; TRBD2 might be the D (6 bases). The length of the CDR3 is 12 residues. Germline V gives CDR1 MNHEY, CDR2 SVGAGI. CDR3: CATVGGVAEQYF. CDR3 DNA sequence: TGTGCAACGGTCGGAGGGGTCGCCGAGCAGTACTTC.

J is TRBJ1-1 and V is TRBV11-2; tentatively, D is TRBD1 (5 bases). There are 13 residues in the CDR3. V lost 6 bases, J lost 4 bases, and 12 bases lay in between. Germline V gives CDR1 SGHAT, CDR2 FQNNGV. CDR3 sequence (DNA): TGTGCCAGCAGTCTTGTTAGGGGCACTGAAGCTTTCTTT. It encodes CASSLVRGTEAFF.

This clone has just a few counts. The chain's CDR3 is CATSRDSNSPLHF. CDR3 nucleotide sequence: TGTGCCACCAGCAGAGATTCGAATTCACCCCTCCACTTT. The J gene is TRBJ1-6, the V gene TRBV15; the D is unclear. The V gene's germline CDR1 is LNHNV and CDR2 YYDKDF (reference sequence). This CDR3 comprises 13 residues. Trimming pared 0 bases from V and 7 bases from J, leaving 4 bases between.

The chain uses TRBV29-1 and TRBJ2-7, with 10 bases that match TRBD1. Per germline, CDR1 SQVTM and CDR2 ANQGSEA. The length of the CDR3 is 13 residues. J was trimmed by 6 bases and V by 6 bases; bases with no gene match: 8. The CDR3: CSVIRQGASEQYF. CDR3 DNA sequence: TGCAGCGTGATCCGACAGGGGGCGAGCGAGCAGTACTTC.